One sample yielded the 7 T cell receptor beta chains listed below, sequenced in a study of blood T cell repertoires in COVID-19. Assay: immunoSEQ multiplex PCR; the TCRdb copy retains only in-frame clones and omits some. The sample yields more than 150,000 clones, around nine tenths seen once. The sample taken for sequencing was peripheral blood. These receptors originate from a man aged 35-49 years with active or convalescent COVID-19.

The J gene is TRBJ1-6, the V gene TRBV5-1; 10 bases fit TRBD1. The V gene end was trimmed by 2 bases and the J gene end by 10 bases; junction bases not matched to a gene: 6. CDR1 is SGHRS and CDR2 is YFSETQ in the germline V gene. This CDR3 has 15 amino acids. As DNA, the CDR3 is TGCGCCAGCAGCTTTACCGGGACAGGGGAATCACCCCTCCACTTT. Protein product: CASSFTGTGESPLHF. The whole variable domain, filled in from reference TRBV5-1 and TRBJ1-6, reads KAGVTQTPRYLIKTRGQQVTLSCSPISGHRSVSWYQQTPGQGLQFLFEYFSETQRNKGNFPGRFSGRQFSNSRSEMNVSTLELGDSALYLCASSFTGTGESPLHFGNGTRLTVT.

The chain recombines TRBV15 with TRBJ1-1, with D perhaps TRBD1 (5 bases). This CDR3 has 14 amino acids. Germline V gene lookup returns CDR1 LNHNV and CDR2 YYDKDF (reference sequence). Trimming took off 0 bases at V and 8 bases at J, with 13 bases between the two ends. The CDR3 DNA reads TGTGCCACCAGCAGAGAGGGCCAGGGCGAAGAAGCTTTCTTT. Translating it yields CATSREGQGEEAFF.

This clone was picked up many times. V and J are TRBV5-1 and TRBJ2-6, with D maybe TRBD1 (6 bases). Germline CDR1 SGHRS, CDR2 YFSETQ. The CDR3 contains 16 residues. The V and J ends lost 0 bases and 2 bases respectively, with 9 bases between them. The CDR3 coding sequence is TGCGCCAGCAGCTTGGGACAGGAGGCTGGGGCCAACGTCCTGACTTTC. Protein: CASSLGQEAGANVLTF.

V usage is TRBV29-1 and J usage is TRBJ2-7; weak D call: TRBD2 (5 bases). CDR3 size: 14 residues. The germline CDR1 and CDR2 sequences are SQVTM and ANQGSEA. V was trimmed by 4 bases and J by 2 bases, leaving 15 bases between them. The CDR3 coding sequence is TGCAGCGTTGTGGAGGAGATCAGAGCCTACGAGCAGTACTTC. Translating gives CSVVEEIRAYEQYF.

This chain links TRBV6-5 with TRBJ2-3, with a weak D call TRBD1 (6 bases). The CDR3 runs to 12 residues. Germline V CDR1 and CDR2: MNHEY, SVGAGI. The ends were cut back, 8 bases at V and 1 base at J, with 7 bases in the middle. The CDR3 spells CASGGRTDTQYF. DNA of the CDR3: TGTGCCAGCGGGGGCCGCACAGATACGCAGTATTTT.

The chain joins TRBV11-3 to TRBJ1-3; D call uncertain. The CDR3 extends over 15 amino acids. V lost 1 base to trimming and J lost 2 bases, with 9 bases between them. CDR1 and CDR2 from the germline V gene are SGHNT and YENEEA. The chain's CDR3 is CASSLGHLAGNTIYF. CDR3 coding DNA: TGTGCCAGCAGCTTAGGACATCTTGCTGGAAACACCATATATTTT.

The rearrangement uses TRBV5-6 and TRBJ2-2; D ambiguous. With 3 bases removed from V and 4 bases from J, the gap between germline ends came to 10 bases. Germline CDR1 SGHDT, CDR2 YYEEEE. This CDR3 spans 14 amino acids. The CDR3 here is CASSSIGGTGELFF. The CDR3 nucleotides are TGTGCCAGCAGCTCCATCGGCGGCACCGGGGAGCTGTTTTTT.